Shown below are 30 T cell receptor beta chains from a single sample sequenced in a study of blood T cell repertoires in COVID-19 (TCRdb year 2020). Receptor libraries were prepared by the immunoSEQ multiplex PCR assay. Sourced from immuneACCESS, this table was stored by TCRdb with only in-frame sequences that have V and J called. A share of the clones is absent; for the studies checked, an unresolved V gene accounts for under half, and the remainder has no known explanation. The sample table holds tens of thousands of clones, of which roughly 83% were seen once. 48% of the sample comes from the top ten. The sample was peripheral blood. The receptors here all came from a man in his sixties or seventies with acute or convalescent COVID-19.

This clone was seen only a few times. The chain couples TRBV29-1 to TRBJ2-2; 11 bases are a match to TRBD2. The CDR3 contains 15 residues. Trimming cost V 7 bases and J 6 bases; bases outside gene matches: 10. The germline gives CDR1 SQVTM, CDR2 ANQGSEA. Here the CDR3 DNA reads TGCAGCGCATCCGGAGAACTAGCGGGAGCCGGGGAGCTGTTTTTT. Protein: CSASGELAGAGELFF.

V and J are TRBV3-1 (or the pseudogene TRBV3-2) and TRBJ2-7, with D perhaps TRBD2 (5 bases). The V gene lost 4 bases and the J gene lost 6 bases, with 13 bases spanning the gap. CDR3 size: 13 residues. Looked up from germline, CDR1 is LGHDT and CDR2 is YNNKEL (reference sequence). The CDR3 coding sequence is TGTGCCAGCAGCCCTACTAGTAGATCCGAGCAGTACTTC. It codes for CASSPTSRSEQYF.

V and J are TRBV18 and TRBJ2-1; perhaps D is TRBD1 or TRBD2 (7 bases each). V lost 6 bases and J lost 7, with 16 bases in between. This CDR3 is built from 14 residues. From germline, CDR1 is KGHSH and CDR2 LQKENI. As DNA, the CDR3 is TGTGCCAGCTCCCCAGGGGGGGCTGGGAATGAGCAGTTCTTC. Its translation is CASSPGGAGNEQFF.

The chain carries TRBV5-4 and TRBJ2-2; 7 bases are shared with TRBD2. Germline CDR1 reads SGHNT; CDR2 reads YYREEE (reference sequence). This CDR3 spans 15 amino acids. With 0 bases clipped from V and 5 bases from J, the junction kept 4 bases outside the gene matches. CDR3: CASSLGGSYTGELFF. The CDR3 region has the DNA TGTGCCAGCAGCTTGGGCGGGAGTTATACCGGGGAGCTGTTTTTT.

This chain connects TRBV6-4 to TRBJ2-3, with 9 bases that match TRBD2. CDR1 and CDR2 from the germline V gene are MRHNA and SNTAGT. The CDR3 extends over 16 amino acids. V gave up 4 bases and J gave up 1 base; unmatched junction bases: 6. CDR3 residues: CASSALIAGGTDTQYF. CDR3 DNA: TGTGCCAGCAGTGCCCTAATAGCGGGGGGCACAGATACGCAGTATTTT.

The rearrangement links TRBV18 to TRBJ1-2; D possibly corresponds to TRBD1 (6 bases). Deletions cut 2 bases from V and 8 bases from J, with 21 bases between. The CDR3 is 16 residues long. Germline CDR1 is KGHSH and CDR2 is LQKENI. In DNA form, the CDR3 reads TGTGCCAGCTCACCATCGACAGGCGCGGCCGGGGAGGGCTACACCTTC. Translating it yields CASSPSTGAAGEGYTF.

The rearrangement uses TRBV7-6 and TRBJ2-1, with 7 nucleotides matching TRBD1. The ends lost 5 bases at V and 4 bases at J; junction bases unmatched: 17. There are 18 residues in the CDR3. The germline V gene has CDR1 SGHVS and CDR2 FNYEAQ. CDR3 protein: CASSQTRAGTARYNEQFF. In nucleotides, the CDR3 is TGTGCCAGCAGCCAAACTCGTGCCGGGACAGCTAGATACAATGAGCAGTTCTTC.

The CDR3 reads CASSPLLAQSSYEQYF. In DNA form, the CDR3 reads TGTGCCAGCTCACCCTTACTAGCTCAAAGCTCCTACGAGCAGTACTTC. The chain is built from TRBV18 and TRBJ2-7, with D tentatively TRBD2 (6 bases). The CDR3 sequence is 16 residues long. Germline V gene sequence: CDR1 KGHSH, CDR2 LQKENI. V gave up 3 bases and J gave up 0 bases, with 15 bases separating them.

The chain uses TRBV6-5 and TRBJ1-3; TRBD1 agrees at 7 bases. CDR1 is MNHEY, CDR2 SVGAGI, per germline. V shed 5 bases, J shed 7 bases, and the junction held 11 bases outside the gene matches. The CDR3 runs 15 residues. The CDR3 loop reads CASSQGQGVWNTIYF. The CDR3 DNA sequence: TGTGCCAGCAGTCAGGGCCAGGGGGTTTGGAACACCATATATTTT.

In DNA form, the CDR3 reads TGTGCCAGCAGGGGGACCGGGACAGAGTACGAGCAGTACTTC. This translates into CASRGTGTEYEQYF. This chain joins TRBV2 and TRBJ2-7; 7 nucleotides align to TRBD1. V lost 6 bases, J lost 4 bases, and 9 bases stayed unmatched. Germline-derived CDR1 and CDR2 are SNHLY and FYNNEI. The CDR3 is 14 residues long.

The J gene is TRBJ1-1, the V gene TRBV11-1, with TRBD1 matching over 7 bases. CDR1 is SGHAT, CDR2 FQDESV, per germline (reference sequence). This CDR3 is built from 12 residues. With 5 bases clipped from V and 11 bases from J, the junction kept 8 bases outside the gene matches. The CDR3 DNA follows: TGTGCCAGCAGCCCTTTCGGACAGGAGGCTTTCTTT. It translates to CASSPFGQEAFF.

The chain links TRBV24-1 to TRBJ2-1; 8 bases match TRBD1. J was trimmed by 10 bases and V by 4 bases; bases with no gene match: 5. This CDR3 contains 13 residues. Germline V gene lookup returns CDR1 KGHDR and CDR2 SFDVKD. The CDR3 DNA reads TGTGCCACCAGTGAGGGGGACAGGAGAGAGCAGTTCTTC. Translation gives CATSEGDRREQFF.

This clone has just a few counts. This sequence joins TRBV12-3 or TRBV12-4 and TRBJ2-7, with D perhaps matching TRBD1 (6 bases). This CDR3 has 13 amino acids. Trimming stripped 6 bases from V and 7 bases from J, with 16 bases between. CDR3 sequence (DNA): TGTGCCAGCAGCTACTCAGGGGACGGGGAGCAGTACTTC. Protein sequence: CASSYSGDGEQYF.

The chain joins TRBV27 to TRBJ2-1; 7 bases align to TRBD1. Germline values: CDR1 MNHEY, CDR2 SMNVEV (reference sequence). This CDR3 has 13 residues. J lost 16 bases, V lost 6 bases, and 15 bases had no gene match. This CDR3 reads CASRLNLGGPGFF. The CDR3 DNA follows: TGTGCCAGCAGACTAAACCTAGGGGGCCCGGGCTTCTTC.

The table lists this clone with a few counts. The chain employs TRBV7-8 and TRBJ1-2; D gene ambiguous. Deletions cut 2 bases from V and 2 bases from J, with 12 bases between. The CDR3 covers 15 residues. Germline CDR1 is SGHVS and CDR2 is FQNEAQ. Here the CDR3 DNA reads TGTGCCAGCAGCTTAACGCCAAGCGGAAACTATGGCTACACCTTC. Protein product: CASSLTPSGNYGYTF. Together with reference TRBV7-8 and TRBJ1-2, the CDR3 gives the full variable domain: GAGVSQSPRYKVAKRGQDVALRCDPISGHVSLFWYQQALGQGPEFLTYFQNEAQLDKSGLPSDRFFAERPEGSVSTLKIQRTQQEDSAVYLCASSLTPSGNYGYTFGSGTRLTVV.

The chain couples TRBV7-6 to TRBJ1-1; the D is unclear. The CDR3 has 12 amino acids. The V gene's germline CDR1 is SGHVS and CDR2 FNYEAQ. Trimming took 5 bases from V and 0 from J, leaving 4 bases between them. CDR3 nucleotides: TGTGCCAGCAGCATCATGAACACTGAAGCTTTCTTT. It is translated as CASSIMNTEAFF.

The V call is TRBV19, the J call TRBJ2-7, with D unresolved. Trimming left V 3 bases short and J 2 bases short, with 14 bases between. The CDR3 spans 15 residues. CDR1 is LNHDA, CDR2 SQIVND, per germline (reference sequence). DNA of the CDR3: TGTGCCAGTAGTATGGGCCCCCGAACCCCCTACGAGCAGTACTTC. Protein: CASSMGPRTPYEQYF.

The genes are TRBV7-2 and TRBJ2-2; possible D gene TRBD2, 6 bases. The CDR3 contains 15 residues. Germline V CDR1 and CDR2: SGHTA, FQGNSA. Trimming cost V 5 bases and J 4 bases, with 14 bases left between them. CDR3 sequence reads: CASSLGTRPTGELFF. DNA of the CDR3: TGTGCCAGCAGCCTTGGGACTCGGCCCACCGGGGAGCTGTTTTTT.

This sequence joins TRBV6-4 and TRBJ2-1; 9 bases align to TRBD1. V was clipped by 3 bases and J by 7 bases; unmatched bases: 7. Germline V gene data show CDR1 as MRHNA and CDR2 as SNTAGT. The CDR3 has 15 amino acids. DNA for the CDR3: TGTGCCAGCAGTGATCCGGGGACAGGGAGGAATGAGCAGTTCTTC. This gives the protein CASSDPGTGRNEQFF.

The rearrangement joins TRBV27 to TRBJ1-1; 9 positions match TRBD1. The CDR3 totals 15 residues. Looked up from germline, CDR1 is MNHEY and CDR2 is SMNVEV (reference sequence). V lost 4 bases to trimming and J lost 2 bases; unmatched junction nucleotides: 5. CDR3: CASSSGTGFNTEAFF. The CDR3 nucleotides read TGTGCCAGCAGTTCCGGGACAGGGTTTAACACTGAAGCTTTCTTT.

The gene calls are TRBV7-2 and TRBJ2-5, with 9 nucleotides matching TRBD1. The V and J ends lost 3 bases and 4 bases, in that order; junction bases with no gene match: 3. The CDR3 length is 14 residues. Germline-derived CDR1 and CDR2 are SGHTA and FQGNSA. The DNA for the CDR3 is TGTGCCAGCAGCTTCACAGGGGGCCCAGAGACCCAGTACTTC. This sequence encodes CASSFTGGPETQYF.

This sequence joins TRBV28 and TRBJ1-2; 8 nucleotides agree with TRBD1. The length of the CDR3 is 15 residues. Germline loops: CDR1 MDHEN, CDR2 SYDVKM. Trimming cost V 1 base and J 5 bases; bases outside gene matches: 6. CDR3 loop: CASSLSGQGLYGYTF. The DNA for the CDR3 is TGTGCCAGCAGTTTATCTGGACAGGGCCTATATGGCTACACCTTC.

This chain connects TRBV4-2 to TRBJ1-2; 8 bases fit TRBD1. The trim removed 3 bases at V and 6 bases at J, leaving 9 bases unmatched. This CDR3 has 15 residues. Looked up from germline, CDR1 is LGHNA and CDR2 is YNFKEQ. The CDR3 nucleotides read TGTGCCAGCAGCCATCAGGACAGGGCATGGGATGGCTACACCTTC. Residues: CASSHQDRAWDGYTF.

The V gene is TRBV11-2, the J gene TRBJ2-3; D is possibly TRBD2 (5 bases). The germline V and J ends were trimmed by 8 bases and 2 bases, with 17 bases remaining between them. Germline-derived CDR1 and CDR2 are SGHAT and FQNNGV. There are 15 residues in the CDR3. DNA of the CDR3: TGTGCCAGCTCGCCGAGCGGAGGCCTCACAGATACGCAGTATTTT. Its protein is CASSPSGGLTDTQYF. Together with reference TRBV11-2 and TRBJ2-3, the CDR3 gives the full variable domain: EAGVAQSPRYKIIEKRQSVAFWCNPISGHATLYWYQQILGQGPKLLIQFQNNGVVDDSQLPKDRFSAERLKGVDSTLKIQPAKLEDSAVYLCASSPSGGLTDTQYFGPGTRLTVL.

This sequence joins TRBV10-1 and TRBJ2-1, with D unclear. Trimming removed 5 bases at V and 7 bases at J, with 12 bases between. The V gene's germline CDR1 is WNHNN and CDR2 SYGVQD (reference sequence). The CDR3 length is 13 residues. In nucleotides, the CDR3 is TGCGCCAGCAGTCGCCCAACAACGAATGAGCAGTTCTTC. Translated: CASSRPTTNEQFF.

The chain has TRBV5-4 and TRBJ2-1, with 10 bases fitting TRBD2. V shed 0 bases, J shed 5 bases, and the junction held 5 bases outside the gene matches. This CDR3 contains 16 residues. Germline assignment: CDR1 SGHNT and CDR2 YYREEE (reference sequence). CDR3 in DNA: TGTGCCAGCAGCTTGGCCGGTCTAGCGGGGGACAATGAGCAGTTCTTC. Translating gives CASSLAGLAGDNEQFF.

V gene TRBV4-2 combines with J gene TRBJ1-1, with 10 bases lining up with TRBD1. This CDR3 contains 16 residues. J was trimmed by 3 bases and V by 4 bases; bases with no gene match: 8. Germline V gives CDR1 LGHNA, CDR2 YNFKEQ. DNA of the CDR3: TGTGCCAGCAGCCCTAAGGGGACAGGGGACGACACTGAAGCTTTCTTT. Protein product: CASSPKGTGDDTEAFF.

The gene calls are TRBV28 and TRBJ1-6; D is uncertain. V lost 1 base to trimming and J lost 15 bases, with 16 bases between them. The germline V gene encodes CDR1 MDHEN and CDR2 SYDVKM. The CDR3 totals 14 residues. The CDR3 spells CASSLLGPTELLHF. The CDR3, as DNA: TGTGCCAGCAGTTTATTGGGTCCAACGGAGCTCCTCCACTTT.

This clone showed up just a few times. The CDR3 spells CASSLLSGELFF. CDR3 nucleotide sequence: TGTGCCAGTAGTCTCTTATCCGGGGAGCTGTTTTTT. The chain links TRBV19 to TRBJ2-2, with D unclear. Germline CDR1 is LNHDA and CDR2 is SQIVND (reference sequence). The CDR3 spans 12 residues. Trimming left V 5 bases short and J 6 bases short, with 7 bases between.

This chain uses TRBV27 with TRBJ2-2, with 9 bases that match TRBD2. The ends lost 6 bases at V and 6 bases at J; junction bases unmatched: 8. From germline, CDR1 is MNHEY and CDR2 SMNVEV (reference sequence). The CDR3 length is 15 residues. CDR3 in amino acids: CASRAGLAGAGELFF. Here the CDR3 DNA reads TGTGCCAGCAGGGCCGGGTTAGCGGGAGCCGGGGAGCTGTTTTTT.